This is a list of T cell receptor beta chains from one sample in a study of T cell changes during pregnancy in multiple sclerosis. Only in-frame clones appear in the TCRdb table, and some are missing; sequencing was by immunoSEQ multiplex PCR. The table lists approximately 40,000 clones, roughly 94% of them singletons. Sequenced here: CD4+ T cells from peripheral blood mononuclear cells, sampled in the third trimester of pregnancy. The receptors were gathered from a female donor with multiple sclerosis, enrolled in a pregnancy study. CDR3s include the opening cysteine and the closing phenylalanine or tryptophan. The D gene is left open where the match is weak. The size field is filled for only some rows; it gives once, few, many or a size class.

size | J | V | D | DNA | CDR3
. | TRBJ2-2 | TRBV27 | . | TGTGCCAGCAGACCCAGCGGAGGGAACACCGGGGAGCTGTTTTTT | CASRPSGGNTGELFF
. | TRBJ2-1 | TRBV28 | TRBD1 | TGTGCCAGCAGTCCGGGACAGGACTTCAATGAGCAGTTCTTC | CASSPGQDFNEQFF
. | TRBJ1-1 | TRBV30 | . | TGTGCCTGGAGTGGGAGCATCGTTTCGGCTTTCTTT | CAWSGSIVSAFF
. | TRBJ2-7 | TRBV28 | . | TGTGCCAGCACGCGAGTGAGAGGCAACGAGCAGTACTTC | CASTRVRGNEQYF
. | TRBJ1-1 | TRBV30 | TRBD1 | TGTGCCTGGAGTGTACTTATCGGGGACAGGGACGGTTTCCGGACTGAAGCTTTCTTT | CAWSVLIGDRDGFRTEAFF
. | TRBJ2-3 | TRBV19 | TRBD2 | TGTGCCAGTAGTCTTCTAGCGGGAGTTGGGGGCACAGATACGCAGTATTTT | CASSLLAGVGGTDTQYF
. | TRBJ2-3 | TRBV2 | . | TGTGCCAGCAAAAGACAGGGAGGAGATACGCAGTATTTT | CASKRQGGDTQYF
. | TRBJ1-5 | TRBV4-1 | . | TGCGCCAGCAGCCCGGGGCGGGATAGCAATCAGCCCCAGCATTTT | CASSPGRDSNQPQHF
. | TRBJ2-1 | TRBV5-1 | . | TGCGCCAGCAGCTTTGGACAGAACTCCTACAATGAGCAGTTCTTC | CASSFGQNSYNEQFF
. | TRBJ2-7 | TRBV6-1 | . | TGTGCCAGCAGTGAGGGGGCCTTGAGTGAGCAGTACTTC | CASSEGALSEQYF
. | TRBJ1-2 | TRBV19 | TRBD1 | TGTGCCAGTAGCCCGGACAGGGGGAACTATGGCTACACCTTC | CASSPDRGNYGYTF
. | TRBJ1-1 | TRBV7-2 | . | TGTGCCAGCAGCTTACAGGGGTTGAACACTGAAGCTTTCTTT | CASSLQGLNTEAFF
. | TRBJ2-7 | TRBV10-3 | TRBD1 | TGTGCCATCAGTGAACCGGGACAGGGGACCTACGAGCAGTACTTC | CAISEPGQGTYEQYF
. | TRBJ2-2 | TRBV5-4 | TRBD2 | TGTGCCAGCAGCCCTAGACCGGGGCGGGAGCTGGGGGCGAACACCGGGGAGCTGTTTTTT | CASSPRPGRELGANTGELFF
. | TRBJ2-1 | TRBV18 | TRBD2 | TGTGCCAGCTCCCCTGGACTAGCGGGAGACAATGAGCAGTTCTTC | CASSPGLAGDNEQFF
. | TRBJ2-2 | TRBV18 | TRBD1 | TGTGCCAGCTCACGACAGGACAGGTTAATGACCGGGGAGCTGTTTTTT | CASSRQDRLMTGELFF
. | TRBJ2-7 | TRBV11-2 | TRBD2 | TGTGCCAGCAGCTCACCGGGACTAGCCTCCTACGAGCAGTACTTC | CASSSPGLASYEQYF
few | TRBJ2-5 | TRBV7-3 | TRBD2 | TGTGCCAGCAGCTCTCTAGCGGGAAACACCCAGTACTTC | CASSSLAGNTQYF
. | TRBJ2-5 | TRBV6-5 | . | TGTGCCAGCACCCCGAGCTATAACCAAGAGACCCAGTACTTC | CASTPSYNQETQYF
. | TRBJ2-1 | TRBV6-6 | . | TGTGCCAGCAGTTTCAGAGGGTCCTACAATGAGCAGTTCTTC | CASSFRGSYNEQFF
. | TRBJ1-2 | TRBV12-5 | . | TGTGCTAGTGGTTTGGGACAGGTCTATGGCTACACCTTC | CASGLGQVYGYTF
. | TRBJ2-5 | TRBV5-1 | . | TGCGCCAGCAGCTTCGGTGAAGAGACCCAGTACTTC | CASSFGEETQYF
. | TRBJ2-1 | TRBV7-2 | . | TGTGCCAGCAGCTTATCTTTCAATGAGCAGTTCTTC | CASSLSFNEQFF
. | TRBJ2-3 | TRBV7-2 | . | TGTGCCAGCAGCTTAGTTACAGACACAGATACGCAGTATTTT | CASSLVTDTDTQYF
. | TRBJ2-4 | TRBV7-9 | TRBD2 | TGTGCCAGCAGCTCCCCGGGGGGAGCGGCCCTAGCCAAAAACATTCAGTACTTC | CASSSPGGAALAKNIQYF
. | TRBJ1-1 | TRBV23-1 | . | TGCGCCAGCAGTCATTCGTTGACAGGCGGGAACACTGAAGCTTTCTTT | CASSHSLTGGNTEAFF
. | TRBJ2-1 | TRBV11-3 | TRBD2 | TGTGCCAGCAGCACTTTAGCGGGAGGTAATGAGCAGTTCTTC | CASSTLAGGNEQFF
. | TRBJ1-6 | TRBV30 | . | TGTGCCTGGAGTAGAATAAGGACAGATAATTCACCCCTCCACTTT | CAWSRIRTDNSPLHF
. | TRBJ2-7 | TRBV5-1 | TRBD1 | TGCGCCAGCAGCCCCGGGACAGGGATCACATACGAGCAGTACTTC | CASSPGTGITYEQYF
. | TRBJ1-3 | TRBV7-2 | . | TGTGCCAGCAGCTTAGCTCCCAGCTCTGGAAACACCATATATTTT | CASSLAPSSGNTIYF
. | TRBJ1-1 | TRBV10-3 | . | TGTGCCATCGACAATAGGAGGGATGGCACTGAAGCTTTCTTT | CAIDNRRDGTEAFF
. | TRBJ2-1 | TRBV27 | . | TGTGCCAGCAAGCTAGCGAGCTCCTACAATGAGCAGTTCTTC | CASKLASSYNEQFF
. | TRBJ2-7 | TRBV6-5 | TRBD1 | TGTGCCAGCAGCCTATCCCCGGGACAGTCCTACGAGCAGTACTTC | CASSLSPGQSYEQYF
. | TRBJ2-3 | TRBV27 | . | TGTGCCAGCAGTTTATTGAGGGAGTACGGTACGCAGTATTTT | CASSLLREYGTQYF
. | TRBJ2-5 | TRBV6-6 | . | TGTGCCAGCAGCAGCACCGGGGAAGAGACCCAGTACTTC | CASSSTGEETQYF
. | TRBJ1-2 | TRBV10-3 | . | TGTGCCATCATTCTTAGGGGGGGCGGCTACACCTTC | CAIILRGGGYTF
. | TRBJ2-1 | TRBV6-6 | TRBD1 | TGTGCCAGCAGTAAAGGGACAGGGACAATAAACAATGAGCAGTTCTTC | CASSKGTGTINNEQFF
. | TRBJ2-2 | TRBV6-6 | . | TGTGCCAGCAGCAGGGGTACCGGGGAGCTGTTTTTT | CASSRGTGELFF
. | TRBJ1-2 | TRBV30 | . | TGTGCCTGGAGTAGCAGGTCTCGGGGCTACACCTTC | CAWSSRSRGYTF